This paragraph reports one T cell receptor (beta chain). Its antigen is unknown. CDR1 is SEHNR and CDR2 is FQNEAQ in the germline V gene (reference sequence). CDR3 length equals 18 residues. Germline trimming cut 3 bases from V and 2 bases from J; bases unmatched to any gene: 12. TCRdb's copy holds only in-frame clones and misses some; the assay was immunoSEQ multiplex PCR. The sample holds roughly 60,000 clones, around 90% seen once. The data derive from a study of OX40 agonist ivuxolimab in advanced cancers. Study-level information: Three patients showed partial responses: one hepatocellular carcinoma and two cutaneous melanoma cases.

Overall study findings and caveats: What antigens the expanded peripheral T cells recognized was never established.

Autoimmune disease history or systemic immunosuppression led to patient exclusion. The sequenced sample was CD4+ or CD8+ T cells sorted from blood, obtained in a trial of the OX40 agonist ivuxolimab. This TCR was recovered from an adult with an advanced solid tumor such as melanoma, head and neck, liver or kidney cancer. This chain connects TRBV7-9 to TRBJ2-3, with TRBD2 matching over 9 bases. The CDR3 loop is CASSFDLSGRRDTDTQYF. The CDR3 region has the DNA TGTGCCAGCAGCTTCGACCTTAGCGGGAGAAGGGACACAGATACGCAGTATTTT.